The present TCR beta chain was sequenced within a study of blood T cell repertoires in COVID-19 (dated by TCRdb to about 2020). Turning to the overall study: The collaborator samples originated in the United States, Italy and Spain and spanned the acute and convalescent phases of COVID-19. The material from the prospective study consisted of cDNA or gDNA derived from T cells, B-cell-depleted T cells, or PBMCs. HLA class I and class II types, where available, came from metadata supplied by the sample provider rather than from assay-based typing. The repertoires were made available in a free public database intended to serve as a resource for research on the immune response to SARS-CoV-2. The samples were drawn from two sources: the first 160 participants of the ongoing ImmuneRACE study, and fewer than 1,500 subjects contributed by 6 global collaborators. Sample metadata almost always included a de-identified subject ID, COVID-19 status, age in years and sex. The dataset comprised deeply sampled blood TCRbeta repertoires from subjects exposed to, actively infected with, or recovered from COVID-19.

In the case of this clone: There is no known antigen for this receptor. Per-base qualities were not stored, and no clone one base away is much larger.

Ends trimmed: V by 4 bases, J by 4 bases; bases unmatched to a gene: 3. The CDR3 covers 14 residues, taking in both the cysteine and the phenylalanine. Only the CDR3 region is kept as DNA, spanning 42 bases read in frame from base 1. Based on the germline V gene (reference sequence), the CDR1 and CDR2 sequences are GTSNPN and SVGIG. TCRbeta CDR3 regions were amplified from genomic DNA using the immunoSEQ Assay, a bias-controlled multiplex PCR. On the authors' methods: Nucleated cell counts per sample were estimated from amplification of reference gene primers within the assay. To quantify the absolute abundance of each unique TCRbeta CDR3 rearrangement, sequence reads were collapsed and filtered. For each sample, productive Simpson clonality was calculated as the square root of Simpson's diversity index over productive rearrangements. This is the immuneACCESS table as TCRdb keeps it, with only in-frame sequences that have V and J called. A part of the clones is gone; compared with another copy, unresolved V genes explain less than half, and the rest is unexplained. Clonal size and the V and J genes are those of that table, whereas D and trimming came from the DNA. Within this sample are about 190,000 clones, with 65% to 80% of them counted one time only. The ten largest clonotypes hold around 12% of the sample.

General conclusions and limits of the study: Clinical and demographic metadata were provided uncurated, with the amount varying by source and participant.

Whole blood was collected in K2EDTA tubes by collaborating institutions according to the institutions' own protocols. For TCRbeta analysis, collaborator samples were shipped as frozen whole blood, as isolated PBMCs, or as DNA extracted from either sample type. This clonotype was obtained from a woman between 45 and 60 years old with acute or convalescent COVID-19. The sample consisted of peripheral blood. The receptor chain draws on TRBV30 and TRBJ2-1; TRBD2 aligns with 11 central bases. At the DNA level, the sequence is TGTGCCTGGACCTCTAGCGGGGGGTACAATGAGCAGTTCTTC. It translates as CAWTSSGGYNEQFF.